A single sample gave rise to the 2 T cell receptor beta chains below, sequenced in a study of blood T cell repertoires in COVID-19. Repertoires were generated with immunoSEQ multiplex PCR, while TCRdb's copy carries only in-frame clones and drops some. Found here are over 85,000 clones, roughly 90% of them singletons; the top ten hold around 4.2%. The sequenced sample consisted of peripheral blood. The receptors come from a human donor with COVID-19, enrolled during active disease. The donor label of this sample is uncertain.

The rearrangement links TRBV5-4 to TRBJ1-2; D call uncertain. Trimming left V 0 bases short and J 3 bases short, with 9 bases between. The CDR3 length is 14 residues. Germline assignment: CDR1 SGHNT and CDR2 YYREEE (reference sequence). CDR3 in DNA: TGTGCCAGCAGCTTGGATGGGCTGCACTATGGCTACACCTTC. Translated: CASSLDGLHYGYTF.

V gene TRBV6-5 combines with J gene TRBJ1-2, with TRBD1 identical over 8 bases. CDR3 length: 14 amino acids. After removal of 2 bases from V and 8 bases from J, the junction contained 7 bases not matched to a gene. Germline CDR1 MNHEY, CDR2 SVGAGI. The CDR3 DNA reads TGTGCCAGCAGTTACGGACAGGGATTGCGCGGCTACACCTTC. Residues: CASSYGQGLRGYTF.